The clone carrying this T cell receptor (beta chain) was observed a few times. Its antigen remains unidentified. The entry originates in a study of identical twins. The study, taken as a whole, reports: The abundant beta clonotypes from cord blood had fewer insertions, and memory repertoires had none of this.

Trimming removed 1 base at V and 6 bases at J, with 7 bases between. Germline CDR1 and CDR2: SEHNR and FQNEAQ (reference sequence). The CDR3 loop spans 13 amino acids. MiXCR was run by TCRdb on the 5' RACE reads, yielding one entry per CDR3 protein. Here the sample spans a few hundred thousand distinct CDR3 sequences, roughly 24% being singletons. A further study also used this sample, focusing on T cells expressing NK-cell markers. That study adds: Sorted CD3+CD56+NKG2C+, CD3+CD56+NKG2C- and CD3+CD56-NKG2C+ T cells supplied TCR beta repertoires. The authors applied an anti-gamma-delta TCR antibody in several experiments, and it restricted sorting to alpha-beta TCR T cells.

The genes are TRBV7-9 and TRBJ1-5, with D possibly being TRBD1 (5 bases). The sequence was obtained from a woman aged 18-35 years in good health. The sequenced sample consisted of CD4+ T cells sorted from blood. The CDR3 coding sequence is TGTGCCAGCAGCTTAGTAGGGGTTCAGCCCCAGCATTTT. Protein: CASSLVGVQPQHF.